The sequence of this T cell receptor (beta chain) was determined in a study of T cells in narcolepsy. Study in general: Enrolled donors included narcolepsy type 1 or type 2 patients and healthy controls.

In regard to this clone: One end of the junction does not line up with germline, which may come from a read error. The sample contains more than one DNA sequence encoding this CDR3.

This CDR3 is built from 11 residues. Germline V gives CDR1 DFQATT, CDR2 SNEGSKA (reference sequence). Some clones are missing from TCRdb's copy, which holds only in-frame ones; the method was immunoSEQ multiplex PCR. The table has around 34,000 clones, 65% to 85% seen once; the top ten hold roughly 4%. Sequencing was done on a sample of memory (CD45RA-) CD4+ T cells from blood. The V gene is TRBV20-1, the J gene TRBJ2-1; D not resolved. The TCR sequence derives from a human donor in good health. CDR3 in DNA: TGTAGTGCTAGAGCCGGCAGTGGGCAGTTCTTC. It codes for CSARAGSGQFF.